This T cell receptor (beta chain) was captured in a study of blood T cell repertoires in COVID-19. Study-level background: From T cells, B-cell-depleted T cells, or PBMCs came the material, which was cDNA or gDNA.

Germline loops: CDR1 MNHEY, CDR2 SVGAGI. Trimming took off 0 bases at V and 2 bases at J, with 10 bases between the two ends. The CDR3 covers 15 residues. The protocol was immunoSEQ multiplex PCR, while the TCRdb copy is restricted to in-frame clones and leaves out a portion. The sample lists under 400,000 clones, around 87% occurring once. Recruits, aged roughly 18 to 90 years, lived in approximately 26 US areas. This rearrangement joins TRBV6-5 to TRBJ1-2; D gene unclear. This clonotype was sampled from a man aged 40-49 years in a cohort exposed to, infected with or recovered from COVID-19 (not recorded which). The sample was PBMCs or T cells enriched from blood (not recorded which). The CDR3 DNA reads TGTGCCAGCAGTTACTCGATAAACGGGAACTATGGCTACACCTTC. Its protein product is CASSYSINGNYGYTF.